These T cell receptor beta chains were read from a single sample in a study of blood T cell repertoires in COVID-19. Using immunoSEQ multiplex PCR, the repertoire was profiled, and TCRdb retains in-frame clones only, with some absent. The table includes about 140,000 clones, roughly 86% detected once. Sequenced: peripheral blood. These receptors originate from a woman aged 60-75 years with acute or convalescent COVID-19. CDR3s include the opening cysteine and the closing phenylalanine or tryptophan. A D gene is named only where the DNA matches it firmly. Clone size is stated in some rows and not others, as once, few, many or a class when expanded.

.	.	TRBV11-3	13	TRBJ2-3	TGTGCCAGCAGCTTAGATTACAGAGATACGCAGTATTTT	CASSLDYRDTQYF
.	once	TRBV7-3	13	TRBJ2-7	TGTGCCAGCAGCTTAACCTACAGGGACGAGCAGTACTTC	CASSLTYRDEQYF
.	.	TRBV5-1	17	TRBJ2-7	TGCGCCAGCAGTCCCAGGCTATCCGGGACTTCCCTTTACGAGCAGTACTTC	CASSPRLSGTSLYEQYF
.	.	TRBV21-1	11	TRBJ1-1	TGTGCCAGCCCCACGAGGGATCAGGCTTTCTTT	CASPTRDQAFF
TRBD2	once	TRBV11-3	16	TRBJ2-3	TGTGCCAGCAGCATCGGGACTAGCGGGGTCACAGATACGCAGTATTTT	CASSIGTSGVTDTQYF
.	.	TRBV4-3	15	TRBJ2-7	TGCGCCAGCAGCCAAGCACAGGCTCTCTCCTACGAGCAGTACTTC	CASSQAQALSYEQYF
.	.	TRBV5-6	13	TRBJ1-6	TGTGCCAGCAGCTTGGCGGGGGGCTCACCCCTCCACTTT	CASSLAGGSPLHF
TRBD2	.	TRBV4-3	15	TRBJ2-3	TGCGCCAGCAGCCAATCCGGACTAGCCGAAGATACGCAGTATTTT	CASSQSGLAEDTQYF
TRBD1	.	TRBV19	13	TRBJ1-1	TGTGCCAGTAGTATCGACAGGGACACTGAAGCTTTCTTT	CASSIDRDTEAFF
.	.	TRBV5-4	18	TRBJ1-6	TGTGCCAGCAGCCAGGACACAACTTCCATGGCCTATAATTCACCCCTCCACTTT	CASSQDTTSMAYNSPLHF
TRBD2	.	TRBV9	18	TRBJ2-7	TGTGCCAGCAGCGTAGGGCTAGGGACTAGCGGGGGCTCCTACGAGCAGTACTTC	CASSVGLGTSGGSYEQYF
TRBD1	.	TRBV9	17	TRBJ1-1	TGTGCCAGCAGTCGTCCGGGACAGGGGGCGCGGGGTACTGAAGCTTTCTTT	CASSRPGQGARGTEAFF
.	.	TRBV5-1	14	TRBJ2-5	TGCGCCAGCAGCTTCACAGGGAGTGAAGAGACCCAGTACTTC	CASSFTGSEETQYF
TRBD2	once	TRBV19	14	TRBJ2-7	TGTGCCAGTAGTTTCCGCGGGGGTCGCTACGAGCAGTACTTC	CASSFRGGRYEQYF
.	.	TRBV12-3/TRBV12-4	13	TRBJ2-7	TGTGCCAGCAGTCCCAGGCTCCCAGACGAGCAGTACTTC	CASSPRLPDEQYF
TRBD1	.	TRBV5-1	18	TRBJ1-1	TGCGCCAGCAGGCCATCCGGGACAGGGCTTCTCATGAACACTGAAGCTTTCTTT	CASRPSGTGLLMNTEAFF
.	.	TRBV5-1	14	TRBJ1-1	TGCGCCAGCAGCTTGGACTTGGGCCGGACAGAGGCTTTCTTT	CASSLDLGRTEAFF
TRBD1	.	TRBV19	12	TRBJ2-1	TGTGCCAGTAGCAGAACCGGGACAGGGGAGTTCTTC	CASSRTGTGEFF
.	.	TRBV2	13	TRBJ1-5	TGTGCCAGCAAGACTGGCCGGAATCAGCCCCAGCATTTT	CASKTGRNQPQHF
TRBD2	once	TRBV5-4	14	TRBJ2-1	TGTGCCAGCAGCTTGGGACTAGCTTACAATGAGCAGTTCTTC	CASSLGLAYNEQFF
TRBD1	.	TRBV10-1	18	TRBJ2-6	TGCGCCACCCAGGGGGCGGGACAGGGGGTCTCTGGGGCCAACGTCCTGACTTTC	CATQGAGQGVSGANVLTF
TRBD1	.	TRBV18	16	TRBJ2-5	TGTGCCAGCTCACCGCAGCATGGACAGGATCAAGAGACCCAGTACTTC	CASSPQHGQDQETQYF
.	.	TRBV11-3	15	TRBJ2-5	TGTGCCAGCAGCTTAGGATCAGGGGTCGGGGAGACCCAGTACTTC	CASSLGSGVGETQYF
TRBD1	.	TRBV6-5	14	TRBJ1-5	TGTGCCAGCAGTCCGACAGGGGGCCGGAGCCCCCAGCATTTT	CASSPTGGRSPQHF
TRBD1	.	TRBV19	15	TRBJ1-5	TGTGCCAGTAGTACGTCAGGACAGGGAGCAAATCCCCAGCATTTT	CASSTSGQGANPQHF
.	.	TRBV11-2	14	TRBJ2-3	TGTGCCAGCAGCTTAGCCGGGGGCACAGATACGCAGTATTTT	CASSLAGGTDTQYF
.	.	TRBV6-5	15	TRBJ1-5	TGTGCCAGCAAGGACCTACAGGATGGCAATCAGCCCCAGCATTTT	CASKDLQDGNQPQHF
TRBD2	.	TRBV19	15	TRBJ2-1	TGTGCCAGTAGTTCGGGACTACCCCTCTACAATGAGCAGTTCTTC	CASSSGLPLYNEQFF
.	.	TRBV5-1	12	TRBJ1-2	TGCGCCAGCAGCTTGGATTCCGGTGGCTACACCTTC	CASSLDSGGYTF
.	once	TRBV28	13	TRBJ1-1	TGTGCCTCCCTATTCGGGGGATCGTCTGAAGCTTTCTTT	CASLFGGSSEAFF
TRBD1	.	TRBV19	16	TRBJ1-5	TGTGCCAGTAGTATCAACAGGGGGTCTGTTAATCAGCCCCAGCATTTT	CASSINRGSVNQPQHF
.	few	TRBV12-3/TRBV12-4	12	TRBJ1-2	TGTGCCAGCAGTTCAGGGCGCTATGGCTACACCTTC	CASSSGRYGYTF
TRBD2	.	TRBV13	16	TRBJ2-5	TGTGCCAGCAGCTTCGGATTAGCGGGGTACCAAGAGACCCAGTACTTC	CASSFGLAGYQETQYF
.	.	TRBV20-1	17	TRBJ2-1	TGCAGTGCTAGTCCCCTGTTGGATGGGCATCGAGACAATGAGCAGTTCTTC	CSASPLLDGHRDNEQFF
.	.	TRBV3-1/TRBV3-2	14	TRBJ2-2	TGTGCCAGCAGCCGGGCCACAGGGACCGGGGAGCTGTTTTTT	CASSRATGTGELFF
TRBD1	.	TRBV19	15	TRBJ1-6	TGTGCCAGTAGTATGGGAGGACAGGGTGGTTCACCCCTCCACTTT	CASSMGGQGGSPLHF
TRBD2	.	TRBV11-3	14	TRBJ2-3	TGTGCCAGCAAGAGGACTAGCTCCCCAGATACGCAGTATTTT	CASKRTSSPDTQYF
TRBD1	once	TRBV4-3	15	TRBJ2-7	TGCGCCAGCAGCCTGGACCGGACAGGGGCCTACGAGCAGTACTTC	CASSLDRTGAYEQYF
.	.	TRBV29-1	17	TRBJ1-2	TGCAGCGTTGAAGAGGGGTCCTGGGGCGTAGCTAACTATGGCTACACCTTC	CSVEEGSWGVANYGYTF
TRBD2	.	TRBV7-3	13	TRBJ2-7	TGTGCCAGCAGCCCCATAGCGGGGGGCGAGCAGTACTTC	CASSPIAGGEQYF
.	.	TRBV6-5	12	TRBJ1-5	TGTGCCAGCACGGCGGGCGCTCAGCCCCAGCATTTT	CASTAGAQPQHF
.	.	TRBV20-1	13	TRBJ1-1	TGCAGTGCTAGTGGTCACCCCGAGACTGAAGCTTTCTTT	CSASGHPETEAFF